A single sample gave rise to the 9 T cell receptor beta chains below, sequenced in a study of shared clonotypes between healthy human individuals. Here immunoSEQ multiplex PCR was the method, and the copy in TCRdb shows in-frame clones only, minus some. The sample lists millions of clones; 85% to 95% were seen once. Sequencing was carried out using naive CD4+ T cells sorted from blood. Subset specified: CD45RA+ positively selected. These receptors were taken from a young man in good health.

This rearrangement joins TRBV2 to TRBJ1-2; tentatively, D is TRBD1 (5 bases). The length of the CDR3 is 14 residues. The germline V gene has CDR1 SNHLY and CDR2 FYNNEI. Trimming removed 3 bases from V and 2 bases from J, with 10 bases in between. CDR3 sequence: CASSESGINYGYTF. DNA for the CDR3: TGTGCCAGCAGTGAGTCAGGGATAAACTATGGCTACACCTTC.

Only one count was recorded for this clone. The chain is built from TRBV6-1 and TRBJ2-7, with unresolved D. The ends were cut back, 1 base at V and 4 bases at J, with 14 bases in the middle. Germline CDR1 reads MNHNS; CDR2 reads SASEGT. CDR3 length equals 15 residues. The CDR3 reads CASSEDNLRSYEQYF. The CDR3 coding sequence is TGTGCCAGCAGTGAAGATAACCTCCGATCGTACGAGCAGTACTTC.

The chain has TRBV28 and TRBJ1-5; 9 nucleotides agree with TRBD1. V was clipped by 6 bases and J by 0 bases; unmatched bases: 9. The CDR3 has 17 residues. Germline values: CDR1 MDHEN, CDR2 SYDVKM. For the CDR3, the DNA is TGTGCCAGCAGCTCGGACAGGGGTCACTATAGCAATCAGCCCCAGCATTTT. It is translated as CASSSDRGHYSNQPQHF.

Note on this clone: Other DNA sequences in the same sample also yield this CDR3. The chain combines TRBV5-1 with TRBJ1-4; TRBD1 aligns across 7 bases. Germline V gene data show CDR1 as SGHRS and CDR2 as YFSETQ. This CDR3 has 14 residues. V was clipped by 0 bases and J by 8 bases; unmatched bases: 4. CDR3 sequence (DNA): TGCGCCAGCAGCTTGGGACAGGGCGGCGAAAAACTGTTTTTT. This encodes CASSLGQGGEKLFF.

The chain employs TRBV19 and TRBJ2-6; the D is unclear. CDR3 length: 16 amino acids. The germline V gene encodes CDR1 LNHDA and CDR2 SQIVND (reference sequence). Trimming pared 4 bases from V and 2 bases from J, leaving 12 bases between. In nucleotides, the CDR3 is TGTGCCAGTAGTACCGATATTGCGGCTGGGGCCAACGTCCTGACTTTC. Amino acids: CASSTDIAAGANVLTF.

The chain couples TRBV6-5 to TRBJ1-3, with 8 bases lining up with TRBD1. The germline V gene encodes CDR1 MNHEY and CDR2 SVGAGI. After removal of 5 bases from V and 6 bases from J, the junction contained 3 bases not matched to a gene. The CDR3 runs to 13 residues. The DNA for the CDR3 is TGTGCCAGCAGTCCGGACAGGGAAAACACCATATATTTT. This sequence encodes CASSPDRENTIYF.

CDR3 nucleotide sequence: TGTGCCAGCAGCAACAGGGTAACCTACGAGCAGTACTTC. The encoded protein is CASSNRVTYEQYF. V is TRBV5-6 and J is TRBJ2-7, with D possibly TRBD1 on 6 matching bases. Germline values: CDR1 SGHDT, CDR2 YYEEEE. The CDR3 sequence is 13 residues long. The ends were cut back, 4 bases at V and 2 bases at J, with 10 bases in the middle.

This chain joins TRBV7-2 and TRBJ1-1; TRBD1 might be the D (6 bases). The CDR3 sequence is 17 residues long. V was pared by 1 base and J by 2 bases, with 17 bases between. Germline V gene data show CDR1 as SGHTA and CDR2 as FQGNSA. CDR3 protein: CASSLDGRGRPNTEAFF. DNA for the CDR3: TGTGCCAGCAGCTTAGATGGCAGGGGCCGACCAAACACTGAAGCTTTCTTT.

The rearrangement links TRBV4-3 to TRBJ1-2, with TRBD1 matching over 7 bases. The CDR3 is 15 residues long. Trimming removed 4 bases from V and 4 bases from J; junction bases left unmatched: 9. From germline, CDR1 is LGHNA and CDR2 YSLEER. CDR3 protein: CASSRTTGPSYGYTF. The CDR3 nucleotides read TGCGCCAGCAGCCGAACGACAGGGCCATCCTATGGCTACACCTTC.